These T cell receptor beta chains were read from a single sample in a study of T cell responses to AZD1222 COVID-19 vaccine. TCRdb's table, derived via immunoSEQ multiplex PCR, lists solely in-frame clones and lacks some. The sample consists of some 120,000 clones, about 87% of them appearing once. Sequencing was performed on peripheral blood, taken on day 0 of AZD1222 vaccination. These receptors were collected from an adult in good health. The CDR3 runs from the conserved cysteine through the conserved F or W. The D gene is left open where the match is weak. The size field is filled for only some rows; it gives once, few, many or a size class.

CDR3: CASSITGAGANVLTF
DNA: TGTGCCAGTAGTATTACGGGAGCTGGGGCCAACGTCCTGACTTTC
D: .
size: .
V: TRBV19
J: TRBJ2-6

CDR3: CASSGWGEVRDEQFF
DNA: TGTGCCAGCAGCGGATGGGGGGAGGTGAGGGATGAGCAGTTCTTC
D: .
size: .
V: TRBV11-2
J: TRBJ2-1

CDR3: CASVKGIGQGSTDTQYF
DNA: TGTGCCAGCGTCAAAGGAATAGGTCAGGGCAGCACAGATACGCAGTATTTT
D: .
size: few
V: TRBV7-9
J: TRBJ2-3

CDR3: CASSGVVAGGVGELFF
DNA: TGTGCCAGCAGCGGCGTGGTAGCGGGAGGGGTCGGGGAGCTGTTTTTT
D: TRBD2
size: .
V: TRBV9
J: TRBJ2-2

CDR3: CATSDPRPGQDNEQFF
DNA: TGTGCCACCAGTGACCCTAGACCCGGACAGGACAATGAGCAGTTCTTC
D: TRBD1
size: .
V: TRBV24-1
J: TRBJ2-1

CDR3: CASSFLSGKYQETQYF
DNA: TGTGCCAGCAGCTTCCTTAGCGGGAAGTACCAAGAGACCCAGTACTTC
D: TRBD2
size: .
V: TRBV7-8
J: TRBJ2-5

CDR3: CASSVPGRRQYF
DNA: TGTGCCAGTAGTGTCCCGGGCCGGAGGCAGTACTTC
D: .
size: .
V: TRBV19
J: TRBJ2-4

CDR3: CASSSRTSGNPMDEQYF
DNA: TGTGCCAGCAGTTCTCGGACTAGCGGGAATCCCATGGACGAGCAGTACTTC
D: TRBD2
size: .
V: TRBV6-2/TRBV6-3
J: TRBJ2-7

CDR3: CASSRAGSLYEQYF
DNA: TGTGCCAGTAGTAGGGCAGGGTCCCTCTACGAGCAGTACTTC
D: .
size: .
V: TRBV19
J: TRBJ2-7

CDR3: CASSATGTPNEQFF
DNA: TGTGCCAGCAGCGCGACAGGGACTCCGAATGAGCAGTTCTTC
D: .
size: .
V: TRBV7-2
J: TRBJ2-1

CDR3: CASSGRTDYEQYF
DNA: TGCGCCAGCAGTGGGAGGACGGACTACGAGCAGTACTTC
D: .
size: .
V: TRBV10-1
J: TRBJ2-7

CDR3: CASSLVQMNTEAFF
DNA: TGCGCCAGCAGCTTGGTCCAGATGAACACTGAAGCTTTCTTT
D: .
size: once
V: TRBV5-1
J: TRBJ1-1

CDR3: CASSPGTVGYGYTF
DNA: TGTGCCAGCTCACCCGGGACCGTTGGGTATGGCTACACCTTC
D: .
size: .
V: TRBV18
J: TRBJ1-2

CDR3: CASSSPSDSFYGYTF
DNA: TGTGCCAGCAGTTCCCCATCGGACAGCTTCTATGGCTACACCTTC
D: .
size: once
V: TRBV28
J: TRBJ1-2

CDR3: CSVGEFGYTF
DNA: TGCAGCGTTGGGGAATTTGGCTACACCTTC
D: .
size: .
V: TRBV29-1
J: TRBJ1-2

CDR3: CASSLTSGSFDEQYF
DNA: TGTGCCAGCAGTTTGACTAGCGGGAGTTTCGACGAGCAGTACTTC
D: TRBD2
size: medium-sized
V: TRBV6-2/TRBV6-3
J: TRBJ2-7

CDR3: CASSSGQADGGNTIYF
DNA: TGCGCCAGCAGTTCTGGACAGGCAGACGGTGGAAACACCATATATTTT
D: TRBD1
size: once
V: TRBV5-1
J: TRBJ1-3

CDR3: CASSTTLAGSTGELFF
DNA: TGCGCCAGCAGCACGACACTAGCCGGGTCCACCGGGGAGCTGTTTTTT
D: .
size: few
V: TRBV5-1
J: TRBJ2-2

CDR3: CASSPSLRGETQYF
DNA: TGTGCCAGTAGTCCCTCCCTCCGAGGAGAGACCCAGTACTTC
D: .
size: .
V: TRBV19
J: TRBJ2-5

CDR3: CASRIAGGGGSETQYF
DNA: TGTGCCAGTAGGATCGCAGGCGGGGGAGGGTCAGAGACCCAGTACTTC
D: TRBD2
size: .
V: TRBV2
J: TRBJ2-5

CDR3: CASSYSGQGNTEAFF
DNA: TGTGCCAGCAGTTACTCTGGCCAGGGGAACACTGAAGCTTTCTTT
D: .
size: .
V: TRBV6-6
J: TRBJ1-1

CDR3: CASSFIDGGYEQYF
DNA: TGCGCCAGCAGCTTTATCGATGGGGGCTACGAGCAGTACTTC
D: .
size: once
V: TRBV5-1
J: TRBJ2-7

CDR3: CASSVSGNTGELFF
DNA: TGTGCCAGCAGCGTAAGCGGAAACACCGGGGAGCTGTTTTTT
D: .
size: few
V: TRBV9
J: TRBJ2-2

CDR3: CASSPDGNTGELFF
DNA: TGTGCCAGCAGCCCCGACGGGAACACCGGGGAGCTGTTTTTT
D: .
size: .
V: TRBV7-2
J: TRBJ2-2

CDR3: CASSQNPSGRALETQYF
DNA: TGTGCCAGCAGCCAGAACCCTAGCGGGAGGGCCCTGGAGACCCAGTACTTC
D: TRBD2
size: .
V: TRBV7-9
J: TRBJ2-5

CDR3: CATEGSRGAQPQHF
DNA: TGTGCCACTGAGGGCAGCCGGGGGGCACAGCCCCAGCATTTT
D: .
size: .
V: TRBV19
J: TRBJ1-5

CDR3: CASSRGQIRCGYTF
DNA: TGTGCCAGCAGCCGGGGACAAATCCGGTGTGGCTACACCTTC
D: .
size: .
V: TRBV21-1
J: TRBJ1-2

CDR3: CASSLLSQGASYNSPLHF
DNA: TGTGCCAGCAGCTTATTGTCACAGGGGGCCTCCTATAATTCACCCCTCCACTTT
D: TRBD1
size: .
V: TRBV7-9
J: TRBJ1-6

CDR3: CASSQAPAEWNTGELFF
DNA: TGCGCCAGCAGCCAGGCTCCGGCGGAGTGGAACACCGGGGAGCTGTTTTTT
D: .
size: few
V: TRBV4-1
J: TRBJ2-2

CDR3: CASSLFGDTIYF
DNA: TGTGCCAGCAGTTTGTTCGGTGACACCATATATTTT
D: .
size: .
V: TRBV12-3/TRBV12-4
J: TRBJ1-3

CDR3: CASSVVGETQYF
DNA: TGTGCCAGCAGCGTAGTAGGCGAGACCCAGTACTTC
D: .
size: .
V: TRBV9
J: TRBJ2-5

CDR3: CATSRIQLTDTQYF
DNA: TGTGCCACCAGCAGAATCCAGCTCACAGATACGCAGTATTTT
D: .
size: .
V: TRBV15
J: TRBJ2-3

CDR3: CASSPDRVSIDLF
DNA: TGTGCCAGCAGTCCCGATCGCGTGAGCATTGACCTTTTT
D: .
size: .
V: TRBV6-2/TRBV6-3
J: TRBJ1-5

CDR3: CASSYTLGLYSNQPQHF
DNA: TGTGCCAGCAGTTACACCTTAGGGTTATATAGCAATCAGCCCCAGCATTTT
D: .
size: few
V: TRBV6-2/TRBV6-3
J: TRBJ1-5

CDR3: CAWTQGWGTHYGYTF
DNA: TGTGCCTGGACCCAGGGATGGGGGACGCACTATGGCTACACCTTC
D: .
size: .
V: TRBV30
J: TRBJ1-2

CDR3: CASSTRTSGSGGEQFF
DNA: TGTGCCAGCAGCACGAGGACTAGCGGGAGTGGCGGCGAGCAGTTCTTC
D: TRBD2
size: .
V: TRBV5-6
J: TRBJ2-1

CDR3: CACCIGGDPHQPQHF
DNA: TGTGCCTGTTGTATCGGCGGGGACCCTCATCAGCCCCAGCATTTT
D: .
size: .
V: TRBV19
J: TRBJ1-5

CDR3: CASSTLDRGIYNEQFF
DNA: TGTGCCAGTAGTACCCTCGACAGGGGTATATACAATGAGCAGTTCTTC
D: TRBD1
size: .
V: TRBV19
J: TRBJ2-1

CDR3: CATGTGGALEAFF
DNA: TGTGCCACAGGGACGGGGGGGGCTCTTGAAGCTTTCTTT
D: .
size: .
V: TRBV15
J: TRBJ1-1

CDR3: CASSGRKADEQFF
DNA: TGTGCCAGCAGCGGACGGAAAGCCGATGAGCAGTTCTTC
D: .
size: once
V: TRBV7-3
J: TRBJ2-1

CDR3: CASTRQPGETQYF
DNA: TGTGCCAGCACTAGGCAGCCGGGGGAGACCCAGTACTTC
D: .
size: .
V: TRBV2
J: TRBJ2-5

CDR3: CASSPWAGGETQYF
DNA: TGTGCCAGCTCACCATGGGCAGGAGGAGAGACCCAGTACTTC
D: .
size: once
V: TRBV18
J: TRBJ2-5

CDR3: CASSLEPGVGTDTQYF
DNA: TGTGCCAGCAGCTTAGAACCAGGGGTTGGCACAGATACGCAGTATTTT
D: .
size: .
V: TRBV11-3
J: TRBJ2-3

CDR3: CSAPGTQGYTF
DNA: TGCAGTGCCCCCGGGACACAAGGCTACACCTTC
D: .
size: .
V: TRBV20-1
J: TRBJ1-2

CDR3: CASSLVDTGELFF
DNA: TGCGCCAGCAGCTTGGTTGACACCGGGGAGCTGTTTTTT
D: .
size: once
V: TRBV5-1
J: TRBJ2-2

CDR3: CASSIGVGGQSTGELFF
DNA: TGTGCCAGTAGTATTGGGGTTGGGGGACAGAGCACCGGGGAGCTGTTTTTT
D: TRBD1
size: .
V: TRBV19
J: TRBJ2-2

CDR3: CASSSPGQGAGNTIYF
DNA: TGTGCCAGCAGTTCTCCGGGACAGGGGGCTGGAAACACCATATATTTT
D: TRBD1
size: .
V: TRBV28
J: TRBJ1-3

CDR3: CATSRDRSGTAGPLDEQYF
DNA: TGTGCCACCAGCAGAGATAGGTCGGGTACGGCGGGACCTCTGGACGAGCAGTACTTC
D: .
size: .
V: TRBV15
J: TRBJ2-7

CDR3: CASSPTGGELAEQYF
DNA: TGTGCCAGCAGCCCGACGGGAGGAGAACTGGCCGAGCAGTACTTC
D: TRBD2
size: once
V: TRBV5-4
J: TRBJ2-7

CDR3: CASVGTAADQPQHF
DNA: TGTGCCAGCGTCGGGACAGCGGCCGATCAGCCCCAGCATTTT
D: TRBD1
size: .
V: TRBV2
J: TRBJ1-5

CDR3: CASSPLGLQGQVEAFF
DNA: TGTGCCAGCAGCCCCCTAGGCTTACAGGGGCAGGTTGAAGCTTTCTTT
D: TRBD1
size: .
V: TRBV5-4
J: TRBJ1-1

CDR3: CASSVKFGNTIYF
DNA: TGTGCCAGCAGCGTTAAATTTGGAAACACCATATATTTT
D: .
size: once
V: TRBV9
J: TRBJ1-3

CDR3: CASSSVLAGAETQYF
DNA: TGTGCCAGCAGTAGCGTGCTAGCGGGAGCAGAGACCCAGTACTTC
D: TRBD2
size: .
V: TRBV6-6
J: TRBJ2-5